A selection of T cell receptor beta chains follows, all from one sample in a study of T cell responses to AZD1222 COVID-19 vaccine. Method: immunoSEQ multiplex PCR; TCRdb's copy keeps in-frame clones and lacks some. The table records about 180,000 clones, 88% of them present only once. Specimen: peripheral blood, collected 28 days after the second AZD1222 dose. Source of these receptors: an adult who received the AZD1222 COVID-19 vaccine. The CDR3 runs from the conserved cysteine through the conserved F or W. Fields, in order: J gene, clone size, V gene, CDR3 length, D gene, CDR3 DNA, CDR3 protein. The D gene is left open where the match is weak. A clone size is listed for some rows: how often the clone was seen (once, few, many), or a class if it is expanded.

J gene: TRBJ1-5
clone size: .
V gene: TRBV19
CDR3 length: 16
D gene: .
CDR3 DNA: TGTGCCAGTAGTACCATAGGACGGAGTAGCAATCAGCCCCAGCATTTT
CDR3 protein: CASSTIGRSSNQPQHF

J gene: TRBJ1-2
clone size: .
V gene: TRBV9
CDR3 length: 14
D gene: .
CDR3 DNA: TGTGCCAGCAGCGCCGATATGGCTAACTATGGCTACACCTTC
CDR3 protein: CASSADMANYGYTF

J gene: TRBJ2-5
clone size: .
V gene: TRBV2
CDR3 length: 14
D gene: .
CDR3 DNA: TGTGCCAGCAGCGTTGGGGGGGGCGGGGAGACCCAGTACTTC
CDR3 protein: CASSVGGGGETQYF

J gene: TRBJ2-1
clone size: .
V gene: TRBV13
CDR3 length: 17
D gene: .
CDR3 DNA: TGTGCCAGCAGCTTAGGCGGAGGGATTACCTCCTACAATGAGCAGTTCTTC
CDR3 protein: CASSLGGGITSYNEQFF

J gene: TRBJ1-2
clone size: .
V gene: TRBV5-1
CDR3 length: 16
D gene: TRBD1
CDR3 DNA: TGCGCCAGCAGCAATGCCGGGACAGGGGGAATCTATGGCTACACCTTC
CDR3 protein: CASSNAGTGGIYGYTF

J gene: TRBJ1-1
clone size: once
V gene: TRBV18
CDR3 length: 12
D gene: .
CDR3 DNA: TGTGCCAGCTCACCAGGGCGGACTGAAGCTTTCTTT
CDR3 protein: CASSPGRTEAFF

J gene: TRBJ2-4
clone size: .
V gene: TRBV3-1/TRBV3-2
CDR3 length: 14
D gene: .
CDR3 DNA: TGTGCCAGCAGCCTTTCCTCAGGGCTAAACATTCAGTACTTC
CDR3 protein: CASSLSSGLNIQYF

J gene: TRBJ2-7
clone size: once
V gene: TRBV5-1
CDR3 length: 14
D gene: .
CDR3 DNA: TGCGCCAGCAGCTCGCGGGGGCCGACCTACGAGCAGTACTTC
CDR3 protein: CASSSRGPTYEQYF

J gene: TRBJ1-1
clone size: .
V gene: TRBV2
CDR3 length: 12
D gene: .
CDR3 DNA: TGTGCCAGCAGGGTTATGAACACTGAAGCTTTCTTT
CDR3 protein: CASRVMNTEAFF

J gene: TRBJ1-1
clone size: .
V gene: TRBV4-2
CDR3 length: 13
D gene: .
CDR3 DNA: TGTGCCAGCAGCCAAGACAGGGGAGGTAGGGCTTTCTTT
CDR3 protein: CASSQDRGGRAFF

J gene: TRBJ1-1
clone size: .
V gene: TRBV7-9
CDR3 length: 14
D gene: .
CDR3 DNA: TGTGCCAGCAGCTATCAACAGGGGAACACTGAAGCTTTCTTT
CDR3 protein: CASSYQQGNTEAFF

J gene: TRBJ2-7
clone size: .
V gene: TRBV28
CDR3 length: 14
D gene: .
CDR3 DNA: TGTGCCAGCAGTTTATTGAGGGTCCCCTACGAGCAGTACTTC
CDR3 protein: CASSLLRVPYEQYF

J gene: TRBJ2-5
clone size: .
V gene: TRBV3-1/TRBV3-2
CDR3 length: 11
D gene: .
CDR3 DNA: TGTGCCAGCAGCCAAGCTGAGACCCAGTACTTC
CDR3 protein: CASSQAETQYF

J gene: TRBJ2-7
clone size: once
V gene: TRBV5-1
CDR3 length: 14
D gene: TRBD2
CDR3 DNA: TGCGCCAGCAGCTCCCTAGCGGGGGGGGACGAGCAGTACTTC
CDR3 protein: CASSSLAGGDEQYF

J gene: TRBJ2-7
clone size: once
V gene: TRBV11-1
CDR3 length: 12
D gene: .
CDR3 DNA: TGTGCCAGCAGCTTAAACCGGTACGAGCAGTACTTC
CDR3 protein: CASSLNRYEQYF

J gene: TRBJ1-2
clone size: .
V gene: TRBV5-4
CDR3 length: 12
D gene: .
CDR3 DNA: TGTGCCAGCAGCTTGGACTCCTCCGGCTACACCTTC
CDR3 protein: CASSLDSSGYTF

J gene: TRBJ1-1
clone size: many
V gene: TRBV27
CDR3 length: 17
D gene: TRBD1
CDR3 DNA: TGTGCCAGCAGTTCCCTCTCCAGGGAGGGGGCCTACACTGAAGCTTTCTTT
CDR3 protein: CASSSLSREGAYTEAFF

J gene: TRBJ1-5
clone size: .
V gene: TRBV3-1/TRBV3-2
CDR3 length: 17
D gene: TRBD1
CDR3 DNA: TGTGCCAGCAGTCTTGGAACAGGGGGCAGAAGCAATCAGCCCCAGCATTTT
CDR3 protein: CASSLGTGGRSNQPQHF

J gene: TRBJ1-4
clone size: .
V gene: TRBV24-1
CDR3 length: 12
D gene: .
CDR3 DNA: TGTGCCACCAGGGACAATAATGAAAAACTGTTTTTT
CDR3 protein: CATRDNNEKLFF

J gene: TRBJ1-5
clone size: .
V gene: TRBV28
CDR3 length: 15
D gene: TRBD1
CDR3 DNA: TGTGCCAGCAGTGATGACAGGGTGGGGAATCAGCCCCAGCATTTT
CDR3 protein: CASSDDRVGNQPQHF

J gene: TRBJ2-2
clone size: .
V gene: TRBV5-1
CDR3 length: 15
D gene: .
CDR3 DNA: TGCGCCAGCAGCATAGCCGGGACCGAGACCGGGGAGCTGTTTTTT
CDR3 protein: CASSIAGTETGELFF

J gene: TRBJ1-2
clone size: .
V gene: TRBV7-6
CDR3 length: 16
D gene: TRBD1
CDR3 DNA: TGTGCCAGCAGCCCGGGACAGGGAAGAGGGGACTATGGCTACACCTTC
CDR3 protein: CASSPGQGRGDYGYTF

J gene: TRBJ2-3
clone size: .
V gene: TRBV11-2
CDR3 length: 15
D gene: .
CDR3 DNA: TGTGCCAGCAGCTTAGATGGGGGGAGCACAGATACGCAGTATTTT
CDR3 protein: CASSLDGGSTDTQYF